The 30 T cell receptor beta chains presented below share a single source sample, sequenced in a study of shared clonotypes between healthy human individuals. Data came from immunoSEQ multiplex PCR; TCRdb stores just in-frame clones and leaves some out. Of about 2.1 million clones listed, approximately 94% are singletons. Terminally differentiated effector memory CD45RA+ cells were left out of the naive CD8 fraction, which was CD45RO-negative and positively selected for CCR7. The sample consisted of naive CD8+ T cells from PBMCs. The source of these receptors is a man between 18 and 35 years old in good health. Some clones in this sample may be carry-over from other donors' samples.

The chain combines TRBV9 with TRBJ2-2, with 9 bases identical to TRBD1. Trimming at V came to 3 bases and at J to 1 base, leaving 7 bases not matched to a gene. The CDR3 sequence is 17 residues long. Germline CDR1 is SGDLS and CDR2 is YYNGEE. The CDR3 coding sequence is TGTGCCAGCAGCGCACGCGGGACAGGGAAGAACACCGGGGAGCTGTTTTTT. Amino acid sequence: CASSARGTGKNTGELFF.

Notes on this clone: Other DNA sequences in the sample encode the same CDR3. This chain uses TRBV6-1 with TRBJ2-7; TRBD1 matches 9 bases. Per germline, CDR1 MNHNS and CDR2 SASEGT. This CDR3 comprises 14 residues. V dropped 6 bases and J dropped 2; count of bases not matched to a gene: 5. CDR3 coding DNA: TGTGCCAGCAGGGACAGGGGACAAACCTACGAGCAGTACTTC. Translation: CASRDRGQTYEQYF.

The rearrangement uses TRBV7-6 and TRBJ1-1, with D tentatively TRBD1 (5 bases). This CDR3 is 15 amino acids long. Trimming stripped 1 base from V and 0 bases from J, with 9 bases between. CDR1 is SGHVS, CDR2 FNYEAQ, per germline. In DNA, the CDR3 is TGTGCCAGCAGCTTAGGTGGGGGGATGAACACTGAAGCTTTCTTT. Its translation: CASSLGGGMNTEAFF.

This clone was seen once. J is TRBJ2-3 and V is TRBV5-8; 10 positions match TRBD2. The V and J ends lost 0 bases and 4 bases, in that order; junction bases with no gene match: 8. There are 17 residues in the CDR3. Germline V lookup: CDR1 SGHTS, CDR2 YDEGEE. CDR3: CASSLVVAGGVADTQYF. The CDR3 DNA is TGTGCCAGCAGCTTGGTGGTAGCGGGAGGTGTGGCAGATACGCAGTATTTT. Full variable domain (rest looked up from reference TRBV5-8 and TRBJ2-3): EAGVTQSPTHLIKTRGQQATLRCSPISGHTSVYWYQQALGLGLQFLLWYDEGEERNRGNFPPRFSGRQFPNYSSELNVNALELEDSALYLCASSLVVAGGVADTQYFGPGTRLTVL.

Concerning this clone itself: Different DNA sequences within this sample yield the same CDR3. This CDR3 is CASSPGLTYEQYF. In nucleotides, the CDR3 is TGTGCCAGCAGCCCGGGGCTGACGTACGAGCAGTACTTC. The chain employs TRBV27 and TRBJ2-7; the D call may be TRBD1 or TRBD2 (5 bases each). The germline CDR1 and CDR2 sequences are MNHEY and SMNVEV (reference sequence). Trimming stripped 6 bases from V and 4 bases from J, with 13 bases between. The CDR3 runs 13 residues.

A word on this clone: Different DNA sequences within this sample yield the same CDR3. The genes are TRBV28 and TRBJ1-5; D is uncertain. The germline gives CDR1 MDHEN, CDR2 SYDVKM. The length of the CDR3 is 14 residues. Deletions cut 6 bases from V and 0 bases from J, with 9 bases between. The CDR3 sequence: CASSRGYSNQPQHF. CDR3 in DNA: TGTGCCAGCAGCCGGGGTTATAGCAATCAGCCCCAGCATTTT.

The chain carries TRBV11-3 and TRBJ2-7, with D unresolved. Trimming stripped 5 bases from V and 4 bases from J, with 12 bases between. The germline gives CDR1 SGHNT, CDR2 YENEEA. This CDR3 region has 13 residues. CDR3 sequence: CASSDRSDYEQYF. DNA of the CDR3: TGTGCCAGCAGCGACCGCTCAGATTACGAGCAGTACTTC.

The rearrangement uses TRBV4-2 and TRBJ1-5; 9 positions agree with TRBD1. Germline values: CDR1 LGHNA, CDR2 YNFKEQ. This CDR3 is 15 amino acids long. Unmatched junction bases numbered 4, after V lost 4 bases and J lost 3 bases. CDR3 nucleotides: TGTGCCAGCAGCCTAGGACAGGGGATCAATCAGCCCCAGCATTTT. This gives the protein CASSLGQGINQPQHF.

This chain links TRBV5-8 with TRBJ2-3; TRBD2 matches 7 bases. Germline V CDR1 and CDR2: SGHTS, YDEGEE. The CDR3 is 16 residues long. V shed 2 bases, J shed 2 bases, and the junction held 8 bases outside the gene matches. Here the CDR3 reads CASSFGGSRVTDTQYF. CDR3 coding DNA: TGTGCCAGCAGCTTCGGCGGGAGTCGTGTCACAGATACGCAGTATTTT.

V and J are TRBV29-1 and TRBJ2-7, with D hard to call. The CDR3 sequence is 13 residues long. The germline CDR1 and CDR2 sequences are SQVTM and ANQGSEA. With 4 bases removed from V and 4 bases from J, the gap between germline ends came to 14 bases. DNA of the CDR3: TGCAGCGTTGCCGCCGGTTGGCCTTACGAGCAGTACTTC. As protein: CSVAAGWPYEQYF.

This chain connects TRBV4-2 to TRBJ2-1; either TRBD1 or TRBD2 may fit D (5 bases each). With 3 bases removed from V and 8 bases from J, the gap between germline ends came to 20 bases. The germline V gene has CDR1 LGHNA and CDR2 YNFKEQ. The CDR3 consists of 16 residues. As DNA, the CDR3 is TGTGCCAGCAGCCAGGGCCGGGACCTAAAACGGGATGAGCAGTTCTTC. This sequence encodes CASSQGRDLKRDEQFF.

This rearrangement joins TRBV7-9 to TRBJ1-2; 11 bases are shared with TRBD1. Germline loops: CDR1 SEHNR, CDR2 FQNEAQ (reference sequence). The CDR3 totals 16 residues. The trim removed 2 bases at V and 6 bases at J, leaving 8 bases unmatched. CDR3 DNA: TGTGCCAGCAGCTTAAAAGGACAGGGGGCTGGGGATGGCTACACCTTC. Its translation: CASSLKGQGAGDGYTF. Using reference TRBV7-9 and TRBJ1-2 for the parts outside the CDR3, the full variable domain is DTGVSQNPRHKITKRGQNVTFRCDPISEHNRLYWYRQTLGQGPEFLTYFQNEAQLEKSRLLSDRFSAERPKGSFSTLEIQRTEQGDSAMYLCASSLKGQGAGDGYTFGSGTRLTVV.

The chain is built from TRBV4-3 and TRBJ1-3; no clear D gene. V lost 3 bases and J lost 2, with 5 bases in between. Germline V gene data show CDR1 as LGHNA and CDR2 as YSLEER. The CDR3 has 13 amino acids. The CDR3: CASSQGTGNTIYF. The DNA of the CDR3 is TGCGCCAGCAGCCAGGGCACTGGAAACACCATATATTTT.

J is TRBJ2-2 and V is TRBV6-5; either TRBD1 or TRBD2 may fit D (5 bases each). Germline V gene lookup returns CDR1 MNHEY and CDR2 SVGAGI. Trimming took 6 bases from V and 2 from J, leaving 13 bases between them. This CDR3 has 15 residues. CDR3 amino acids: CASRTTGRNTGELFF. CDR3 in DNA: TGTGCCAGCAGAACGACGGGACGAAACACCGGGGAGCTGTTTTTT.

This clone was detected once. This chain joins TRBV7-8 and TRBJ2-5, with TRBD2 as a possible D gene (5 bases). The CDR3 consists of 13 residues. Per germline, CDR1 SGHVS and CDR2 FQNEAQ. V lost 5 bases to trimming and J lost 1 base, with 8 bases between them. The CDR3 DNA is TGTGCCAGCAGCGTCGGGATCCAAGAGACCCAGTACTTC. This sequence encodes CASSVGIQETQYF.

The chain carries TRBV30 and TRBJ1-5; the D gene is possibly TRBD1 (6 bases). This CDR3 comprises 15 residues. Germline CDR1 and CDR2: GTSNPN and SVGIG (reference sequence). Trimming removed 1 base from V and 0 bases from J, with 10 bases in between. CDR3 region: CAWSGGTHSNQPQHF. The CDR3 DNA is TGTGCCTGGAGTGGTGGGACACATAGCAATCAGCCCCAGCATTTT.

V and J are TRBV7-6 and TRBJ2-2, with D perhaps matching TRBD2 (5 bases). The CDR3 loop spans 14 amino acids. Trimming cost V 5 bases and J 3 bases, with 10 bases left between them. CDR1 SGHVS and CDR2 FNYEAQ come from the germline V gene. The CDR3 reads CASSTGMHTGELFF. In DNA, the CDR3 is TGTGCCAGCAGCACCGGGATGCACACCGGGGAGCTGTTTTTT. The full variable domain, completed using reference TRBV7-6 and TRBJ2-2, is GAGVSQSPRYKVTKRGQDVALRCDPISGHVSLYWYRQALGQGPEFLTYFNYEAQQDKSGLPNDRFSAERPEGSISTLTIQRTEQRDSAMYRCASSTGMHTGELFFGEGSRLTVL.

The rearrangement joins TRBV19 to TRBJ2-7; D is tentatively TRBD1 or TRBD2 (5 bases each). The V gene's germline CDR1 is LNHDA and CDR2 SQIVND (reference sequence). V was cut by 6 bases and J by 3 bases, with 15 bases left in between. The CDR3 extends over 14 amino acids. This chain's CDR3 is CASRARDGSYEQYF. The CDR3 DNA is TGTGCCAGTAGGGCCCGGGACGGAAGCTACGAGCAGTACTTC.

The chain combines TRBV2 with TRBJ2-1; 9 positions agree with TRBD1. The CDR3 totals 13 residues. The germline CDR1 and CDR2 sequences are SNHLY and FYNNEI. J gave up 8 bases and V 8 bases, and 7 bases lay outside the gene matches. CDR3 sequence (DNA): TGTGCCAGCCACACAGGGGGCTGGGATGAGCAGTTCTTC. It yields the protein CASHTGGWDEQFF.

CDR3 nucleotide sequence: TGTGCCAGTAGTATTAGGGGGGCGCCCGGATTAAACACTGAAGCTTTCTTT. Translation: CASSIRGAPGLNTEAFF. V gene TRBV19 combines with J gene TRBJ1-1; tentative D call: TRBD1 (6 bases). Germline V gene sequence: CDR1 LNHDA, CDR2 SQIVND (reference sequence). This CDR3 contains 17 residues. Trimming removed 3 bases from V and 2 bases from J, with 19 bases in between.

The chain couples TRBV28 to TRBJ2-7; D call uncertain. The germline V and J ends were trimmed by 4 bases and 2 bases, with 21 bases remaining between them. Germline CDR1 is MDHEN and CDR2 is SYDVKM. This CDR3 spans 17 amino acids. The CDR3 is CASSSHEWTFQAYEQYF. CDR3 bases: TGTGCCAGCAGTTCTCATGAGTGGACCTTTCAGGCCTACGAGCAGTACTTC.

This sequence joins TRBV5-1 and TRBJ2-7; perhaps D is TRBD1 or TRBD2 (5 bases each). Germline loops: CDR1 SGHRS, CDR2 YFSETQ. This CDR3 is built from 15 residues. The ends were cut back, 5 bases at V and 1 base at J, with 16 bases in the middle. CDR3 residues: CASREGPFGSYEQYF. The CDR3 nucleotides read TGCGCCAGCAGAGAGGGGCCGTTCGGATCCTACGAGCAGTACTTC.

The rearrangement joins TRBV7-9 to TRBJ2-1, with 8 bases lining up with TRBD2. CDR1 is SEHNR, CDR2 FQNEAQ, per germline (reference sequence). The CDR3 loop spans 16 amino acids. V shed 1 base, J shed 7 bases, and the junction held 9 bases outside the gene matches. The CDR3 loop reads CASSLEWGGRRNEQFF. In nucleotides, the CDR3 is TGTGCCAGCAGCTTAGAATGGGGCGGGAGGAGGAATGAGCAGTTCTTC.

Here the CDR3 reads CGGQETQYF. DNA for the CDR3: TGTGGCGGGCAAGAGACCCAGTACTTC. V gene TRBV27 combines with J gene TRBJ2-5, with a tentative D call TRBD2 (5 bases). Germline V lookup: CDR1 MNHEY, CDR2 SMNVEV (reference sequence). The CDR3 runs 9 residues.

The table lists this clone with a count of one. The same CDR3 can be traced to other DNA sequences in this sample. This chain links TRBV6-5 with TRBJ2-7; D possibly matches TRBD1 or TRBD2 (5 bases each). Germline CDR1 MNHEY, CDR2 SVGAGI. Deletions cut 2 bases from V and 2 bases from J, with 10 bases between. The CDR3 has 14 amino acids. The CDR3 DNA is TGTGCCAGCAGTTACGGGGGTTCTCCCTACGAGCAGTACTTC. This sequence encodes CASSYGGSPYEQYF.

The chain uses TRBV2 and TRBJ2-1; D possibly corresponds to TRBD2 (6 bases). V was pared by 8 bases and J by 0 bases, with 11 bases between. Germline V CDR1 and CDR2: SNHLY, FYNNEI. This CDR3 has 14 residues. CDR3 sequence reads: CASGERASYNEQFF. CDR3 nucleotide sequence: TGTGCCAGCGGCGAGCGGGCCTCCTACAATGAGCAGTTCTTC. The full variable domain, in which reference TRBV2 and TRBJ2-1 provide the parts outside the CDR3, is EPEVTQTPSHQVTQMGQEVILRCVPISNHLYFYWYRQILGQKVEFLVSFYNNEISEKSEIFDDQFSVERPDGSNFTLKIRSTKLEDSAMYFCASGERASYNEQFFGPGTRLTVL.

J is TRBJ2-1 and V is TRBV5-1; 7 nucleotides line up with TRBD1. There are 13 residues in the CDR3. V lost 6 bases to trimming and J lost 8 bases; unmatched junction nucleotides: 8. Germline V gene sequence: CDR1 SGHRS, CDR2 YFSETQ. The CDR3 loop is CASTITGVDEQFF. The CDR3 DNA reads as TGCGCCAGCACAATCACAGGGGTTGATGAGCAGTTCTTC.

V usage is TRBV4-3 and J usage is TRBJ1-1; D might be TRBD1 (5 bases). This CDR3 has 14 amino acids. V lost 4 bases and J 0 bases, leaving 9 bases between the germline ends. In germline, CDR1 is LGHNA, CDR2 YSLEER. The CDR3 coding sequence is TGCGCCAGCAGCCTGGGACTCATGAACACTGAAGCTTTCTTT. Encoded protein: CASSLGLMNTEAFF.

About this clone: This sample also contains other DNA sequences that code for the same CDR3. The chain has TRBV29-1 and TRBJ1-1; no clear D. Trimming took off 2 bases at V and 4 bases at J, with 5 bases between the two ends. CDR3 length: 11 residues. Germline CDR1 SQVTM, CDR2 ANQGSEA. The CDR3, as DNA: TGCAGCGTTGAATGGGGCACTGAAGCTTTCTTT. Translating it yields CSVEWGTEAFF.

The CDR3 region is CASSSRSGANVLTF. CDR3 DNA: TGTGCCAGCAGCTCCCGCTCTGGGGCCAACGTCCTGACTTTC. The chain has TRBV9 and TRBJ2-6; D is undetermined. The germline gives CDR1 SGDLS, CDR2 YYNGEE. The CDR3 has 14 amino acids. Trimming cost V 4 bases and J 0 bases, with 5 bases left between them.